This is a list of T cell receptor beta chains from one sample in a study of identical twins. One entry per CDR3 protein, called by TCRdb with MiXCR from the 5' RACE reads. This sample carries roughly 700,000 distinct CDR3 sequences, less than 10% of them seen once, and the ten largest clones take approximately 0.94%. The sample was also linked to a second study, of yellow fever vaccine responses in identical twins.

Sequenced input: PBMCs. These TCRs come from a woman under 30 in good health. Both conserved end residues are part of each CDR3. The D gene is left open where the match is weak. A clone size is listed for some rows: how often the clone was seen (once, few, many), or a class if it is expanded.

few,TRBJ2-7,TRBV12-3/TRBV12-4,-,TGTGCCAGCACCCTGACAGGGAGGACTTACGAGCAGTACTTC,CASTLTGRTYEQYF
-,TRBJ2-3,TRBV20-1,TRBD1,TGCAGTGCTCAATACAGGGGTGCAGATACGCAGTATTTT,CSAQYRGADTQYF
-,TRBJ2-5,TRBV9,TRBD2,TGTGCCAGCAGCTCTCTAGCGGGGGGGCCGGAAGAGACCCAGTACTTC,CASSSLAGGPEETQYF
many,TRBJ2-3,TRBV4-3,-,TGCGCCAGCAGCCAGGACCCCATACTAGTTGAAGCAGATACGCAGTATTTT,CASSQDPILVEADTQYF
few,TRBJ2-2,TRBV29-1,-,TGCAGCGTTGCGGGAGGCAGGGGGCAGGACGGGGAGCTGTTTTTT,CSVAGGRGQDGELFF
-,TRBJ2-7,TRBV4-1,TRBD2,TGCGCCAGCAGCCAAGTTGGGGGGACTAGCGGGATTGGCGAGCAGTACTTC,CASSQVGGTSGIGEQYF
-,TRBJ2-7,TRBV3-1,TRBD1,TGTGCCAGCGGGCCGCCGGGACAGAGATACGAGCAGTACTTC,CASGPPGQRYEQYF
-,TRBJ2-7,TRBV28,TRBD1,TGTGCCAGCAGTTTAACCCGGGACAGGCAATCGGACGAGCAGTACTTC,CASSLTRDRQSDEQYF
few,TRBJ1-2,TRBV11-2,TRBD1,TGTGCCAGCAGCTCGGGACAGGGAATCTATGGCTACACCTTC,CASSSGQGIYGYTF
-,TRBJ1-2,TRBV6-4,-,TGTGCCAGCTGGGATTATGGCTACACCTTC,CASWDYGYTF
few,TRBJ2-3,TRBV20-1,TRBD2,TGCAGTGCTAGAGATCGACTAGCGGGAGCAGATACGCAGTATTTT,CSARDRLAGADTQYF
-,TRBJ1-6,TRBV6-1,TRBD1,TGTGCCAGCAGAGGGACAGCAAATAATTCACCCCTCCACTTT,CASRGTANNSPLHF
few,TRBJ1-4,TRBV6-1,-,TGTGCCAGCAGTGGGGGAGGGGAGATTGAAAAACTGTTTTTT,CASSGGGEIEKLFF
many,TRBJ2-7,TRBV12-3/TRBV12-4,-,TGTGCCAGCAGTTCCGTGGGAGGCTACGAGCAGTACTTC,CASSSVGGYEQYF
many,TRBJ2-1,TRBV12-3/TRBV12-4,-,TGTGCCAGCACTTCCGACACCGCCAATGAGCAGTTCTTC,CASTSDTANEQFF
-,TRBJ2-1,TRBV5-1,-,TGCGCCAGCAGGAAGGACGCCCAGCTCAATGAGCAGTTCTTC,CASRKDAQLNEQFF
-,TRBJ2-2,TRBV19,-,TGTGCCAGTAGTTCCCCCGGGGACACCGGGGAGCTGTTTTTT,CASSSPGDTGELFF
few,TRBJ2-2,TRBV3-1,TRBD1,TGTGCCAGCAGCCGAGTGGTCGGGACAGAAAACACCGGGGAGCTGTTTTTT,CASSRVVGTENTGELFF
-,TRBJ2-1,TRBV24-1,TRBD2,TGTGCCACCAGTGATTCAGCCCGAATACCCGGGACTAGCGGATCTTACAATGAGCAGTTCTTC,CATSDSARIPGTSGSYNEQFF
-,TRBJ2-7,TRBV20-1,-,TGCAGTGCCAAAGGACAGACCTACGAGCAGTACTTC,CSAKGQTYEQYF
many,TRBJ1-1,TRBV28,-,TGTGCCAGCAGCAACCCAACGACAAGTACTTTCTTT,CASSNPTTSTFF
-,TRBJ2-1,TRBV6-1,-,TGTGCCAGCAGTACGGATGGGGCTAATCGCGAGCAGTTCTTC,CASSTDGANREQFF
few,TRBJ2-3,TRBV12-3/TRBV12-4,-,TGTGCCAGCCTCAGTACGGCAGATACGCAGTATTTT,CASLSTADTQYF
many,TRBJ2-1,TRBV24-1,TRBD2,TGTGCCACCAGTGATCCCGGGGGGGAGACTAGCAATGAGCAGTTCTTC,CATSDPGGETSNEQFF